These T cell receptor beta chains were read from a single sample in a study of T cells in Graves' hyperthyroidism and ophthalmopathy. MiXCR, applied by TCRdb to the multiplex PCR reads, yields one record per CDR3 protein. This sample has some 340,000 distinct CDR3 sequences, with roughly 13% found just once. Sequenced sample: blood. The receptors were sampled from a woman aged 40 to 50 with Graves' ophthalmopathy. Each CDR3 is given with its conserved first and last residue. D genes are given only for firm matches. Size values are once, few and many counts, or a class for expanded clones, and some rows have none.

>TRBJ1-1|TRBV5-1|NA|NA
CASSLGDRFSTEAFF
TGCGCCAGCAGCTTGGGCGACAGATTTTCTACTGAAGCTTTCTTT
>TRBJ1-6|TRBV6-5|once|NA
CASSYGQGYSPLHF
TGTGCCAGCAGTTACGGCCAGGGTTATTCACCCCTCCACTTT
>TRBJ2-1|TRBV2|many|NA
CASSETSAYNEQFF
TGTGCCAGCAGTGAAACGTCTGCCTACAATGAGCAGTTCTTC
>TRBJ2-5|TRBV5-8|few|NA
CASIPGRWRETQYF
TGTGCCAGCATACCCGGACGCTGGAGAGAGACCCAGTACTTC
>TRBJ2-1|TRBV20-1|few|TRBD2
CSARGRRVRGRKNNEQFF
TGCAGTGCGCGCGGGAGGAGGGTTCGGGGGCGCAAAAACAATGAGCAGTTCTTC
>TRBJ2-7|TRBV20-1|many|NA
CSAGALDSYEQYF
TGCAGTGCGGGGGCTTTAGACTCCTACGAGCAGTACTTC
>TRBJ1-1|TRBV3-1|few|NA
CASSQIQVMDSLSLRNTEAFF
TGTGCCAGCAGCCAAATTCAAGTCATGGACTCCCTTTCCCTACGGAACACTGAAGCTTTCTTT
>TRBJ1-2|TRBV5-1|many|TRBD1
CASSLVGTGAANYGYTF
TGCGCCAGCAGCTTGGTCGGGACAGGGGCCGCTAACTATGGCTACACCTTC
>TRBJ2-7|TRBV28|many|TRBD2
CASRYLSGRSHEQYF
TGTGCCAGCAGGTATTTAAGCGGGAGGAGCCACGAGCAGTACTTC
>TRBJ2-1|TRBV3-1|NA|NA
CASSPYHNEQFF
TGTGCCAGCAGCCCTTACCACAATGAGCAGTTCTTC
>TRBJ2-7|TRBV20-1|many|TRBD1
CSAGLGQGSYEQYF
TGCAGTGCTGGACTTGGACAGGGATCCTACGAGCAGTACTTC
>TRBJ2-2|TRBV27|NA|TRBD2
CASQSGANTGELFF
TGTGCCAGCCAGAGCGGGGCGAACACCGGGGAGCTGTTTTTT
>TRBJ1-3|TRBV15|many|TRBD1
CATGQGFTGNTIYF
TGTGCCACCGGACAGGGCTTTACTGGAAACACCATATATTTT
>TRBJ2-7|TRBV19|many|NA
CASSINPFGQIYEQYF
TGTGCCAGTAGTATAAACCCCTTTGGACAGATCTACGAGCAGTACTTC
>TRBJ1-5|TRBV6-6|many|NA
CASSYSVDQPQHF
TGTGCCAGCAGTTACTCGGTGGATCAGCCCCAGCATTTT
>TRBJ1-2|TRBV6-1|many|TRBD1
CASSAWDRTNYGYTF
TGTGCCAGCAGTGCGTGGGACAGGACAAACTATGGCTACACCTTC
>TRBJ2-1|TRBV20-1|NA|NA
CSARDPAGPGEQFF
TGCAGTGCTAGAGATCCGGCGGGCCCGGGTGAGCAGTTCTTC
>TRBJ2-7|TRBV7-2|many|NA
CASSLFASYEQYF
TGTGCCAGCAGCTTATTTGCCTCCTACGAGCAGTACTTC
>TRBJ2-5|TRBV3-1|few|TRBD2
CASSQVGGGPGETQYF
TGTGCCAGCAGCCAAGTCGGGGGGGGCCCCGGAGAGACCCAGTACTTC
>TRBJ2-2|TRBV7-9|NA|NA
CSQQMRQTNTGELFF
TGTTCCCAGCAGATGCGACAGACAAACACCGGGGAGCTGTTTTTT
>TRBJ1-6|TRBV3-1|many|NA
CASSVGRNSPLHF
TGTGCCAGCAGCGTTGGACGGAATTCACCCCTCCACTTT